Listed below are T cell receptor beta chains from one sample, sequenced in a study of patients and donors after allogeneic stem cell transplantation. TCRdb processed the RT-PCR reads anew with MiXCR; each CDR3 protein has one entry. The table records 110,000 or so distinct CDR3 sequences, less than 45% of them present only once. Sequencing was performed on blood, either unsorted or a sorted T cell fraction (not recorded which). The receptors stem from a human donor who was either an allogeneic HSCT recipient or a stem cell or donor lymphocyte infusion donor (not recorded which). It is not recorded whose cells these are; they may come from a transplant donor. The CDR3 runs from the conserved cysteine through the conserved F or W. A D gene is named only where the DNA matches it firmly. For some rows the clone size is stated as once, few or many, or as a class when expanded; others skip it.

cdr3_aa,cdr3_nt,d_call,j_call,clone_size,v_call
CASSLGLARSYNEQFF,TGTGCCAGCAGTTTAGGGTTAGCTCGATCCTACAATGAGCAGTTCTTC,-,TRBJ2-1,few,TRBV27
CSVGLNTEAFF,TGCAGCGTTGGACTGAACACTGAAGCTTTCTTT,-,TRBJ1-1,many,TRBV29-1
CASSYGAPHGGYEQYF,TGTGCCAGCAGTTACGGGGCCCCCCACGGGGGCTACGAGCAGTACTTC,-,TRBJ2-7,-,TRBV6-6
CASHGPGQIITGELFF,TGCGCCAGCCATGGCCCAGGACAGATAATCACCGGGGAGCTGTTTTTT,-,TRBJ2-2,few,TRBV5-1
CASSRLAGSSYNEQFF,TGTGCCAGCAGTCGACTAGCGGGGAGCTCCTACAATGAGCAGTTCTTC,TRBD2,TRBJ2-1,-,TRBV3-1
CASSSRHDQETQYF,TGTGCCAGCAGCTCCCGACACGACCAAGAGACCCAGTACTTC,-,TRBJ2-5,few,TRBV21-1
CASSLRSSVNTGELFF,TGTGCCAGCAGCTTACGGTCTAGCGTGAACACCGGGGAGCTGTTTTTT,-,TRBJ2-2,few,TRBV7-9
CATSSSRTAEERYNEQFF,TGTGCCACCAGCAGCTCACGCACCGCGGAGGAGAGATACAATGAGCAGTTCTTC,-,TRBJ2-1,-,TRBV15
CASSLGTGTGDNEQFF,TGCGCCAGCAGCTTGGGAACCGGGACAGGGGACAATGAGCAGTTCTTC,TRBD1,TRBJ2-1,-,TRBV5-1
CASSYRNLPTDTQYF,TGTGCCAGCAGCTACCGCAATCTTCCCACAGATACGCAGTATTTT,-,TRBJ2-3,-,TRBV7-2
CASSRTQGSNQPQHF,TGTGCCAGCAGTCGCACGCAGGGTAGCAATCAGCCCCAGCATTTT,-,TRBJ1-5,-,TRBV27
CATSRDVDYGYTF,TGTGCCACCAGCAGAGATGTGGATTATGGCTACACCTTC,-,TRBJ1-2,-,TRBV15
CSIYSDIYNEQFF,TGCAGTATCTATTCGGACATCTACAATGAGCAGTTCTTC,-,TRBJ2-1,-,TRBV20-1
CASSGGQGNTEAFF,TGTGCCAGCAGCGGGGGACAGGGGAACACTGAAGCTTTCTTT,TRBD1,TRBJ1-1,-,TRBV2
CASSSLLSHEQYF,TGTGCCAGCAGCTCCCTACTTAGCCACGAGCAGTACTTC,-,TRBJ2-7,-,TRBV12-3/TRBV12-4
CASRGQGTLGPYNEQFF,TGTGCCAGCAGGGGACAGGGGACGCTGGGCCCCTACAATGAGCAGTTCTTC,TRBD1,TRBJ2-1,few,TRBV6-1
CASSVGQGNRETQYF,TGTGCCAGCAGCGTAGGGCAGGGGAATAGAGAGACCCAGTACTTC,-,TRBJ2-5,-,TRBV9
CASSFGGNTQYF,TGTGCCAGCAGTTTCGGGGGTAATACGCAGTATTTT,-,TRBJ2-3,few,TRBV12-3/TRBV12-4
CATSESGSNEQFF,TGTGCCACCAGTGAGAGTGGGTCCAATGAGCAGTTCTTC,-,TRBJ2-1,few,TRBV24-1
CASSLAGTLPGETQYF,TGTGCCAGCAGCTTAGCCGGGACTCTTCCGGGGGAGACCCAGTACTTC,-,TRBJ2-5,-,TRBV7-6
CASSQESHRDHTGELFF,TGCGCCAGCAGCCAAGAATCCCACAGGGACCACACCGGGGAGCTGTTTTTT,-,TRBJ2-2,-,TRBV4-3
CSAGGDTEAFF,TGCAGTGCCGGGGGGGACACTGAAGCTTTCTTT,-,TRBJ1-1,-,TRBV20-1
CSGRRLVNAYNEQFF,TGCAGCGGTCGAAGACTAGTAAACGCCTACAATGAGCAGTTCTTC,-,TRBJ2-1,few,TRBV29-1
CASSPISTTSGRTLHF,TGTGCCAGCTCACCAATCTCCACGACTAGCGGGAGAACTCTCCACTTC,TRBD2,TRBJ2-5,-,TRBV18
CSVGSQGAVPFTQYF,TGCAGCGTTGGCTCACAGGGGGCCGTTCCATTTACGCAGTATTTT,TRBD1,TRBJ2-3,few,TRBV29-1
CASSLYPSGSGSYNSPLHF,TGCGCCAGCAGCTTGTACCCATCAGGGTCGGGCTCCTATAATTCACCCCTCCACTTT,-,TRBJ1-6,few,TRBV5-1
CASSETGAGETQYF,TGTGCCAGCAGTGAAACTGGGGCGGGAGAGACCCAGTACTTC,-,TRBJ2-5,-,TRBV25-1
CASSEGTLAKNIQYF,TGTGCCAGCAGTGAAGGGACACTAGCCAAAAACATTCAGTACTTC,-,TRBJ2-4,few,TRBV2
CASSLDIGISGNTIYF,TGTGCCAGCAGTTTAGACATTGGGATCTCTGGAAACACCATATATTTT,-,TRBJ1-3,many,TRBV12-3/TRBV12-4
CSASQGADEQYF,TGCAGTGCTAGTCAGGGTGCCGACGAGCAGTACTTC,-,TRBJ2-7,few,TRBV20-1
CASSRLSAQFF,TGTGCCAGCAGCCGGCTTTCGGCACAGTTCTTC,-,TRBJ2-1,few,TRBV12-3/TRBV12-4
CASSLGPGEPQPQHF,TGCGCCAGCAGCTTGGGGCCAGGGGAGCCTCAGCCCCAGCATTTT,-,TRBJ1-5,-,TRBV5-1
CAWITGENTEAFF,TGTGCCTGGATCACAGGGGAGAACACTGAAGCTTTCTTT,TRBD1,TRBJ1-1,few,TRBV30
CATSISWRLGETQYF,TGTGCCACCAGCATCTCGTGGAGACTAGGGGAGACCCAGTACTTC,-,TRBJ2-5,-,TRBV15